Each of the 20 T cell receptor beta chains below was sequenced from the same sample in a study of OX40 agonist ivuxolimab in advanced cancers. TCRdb's copy holds only in-frame clones and misses some; the assay was immunoSEQ multiplex PCR. The sample has under 30,000 clones; 75% to 90% are singletons. The material was CD4+ or CD8+ T cells sorted from blood, obtained in a trial of the OX40 agonist ivuxolimab. The origin of the receptors is an adult with an advanced solid tumor such as melanoma, head and neck, liver or kidney cancer.

This clone was seen only a few times. CDR3 loop: CASSFDRQGWNEQFF. CDR3 in DNA: TGTGCCAGCAGTTTCGATCGACAGGGGTGGAATGAGCAGTTCTTC. The chain has TRBV27 and TRBJ2-1; TRBD1 agrees at 8 bases. The CDR3 covers 15 residues. The germline V gene encodes CDR1 MNHEY and CDR2 SMNVEV (reference sequence). The J segment lost 7 bases and the V segment lost 3 bases, leaving 8 bases of the junction unmatched.

The chain uses TRBV7-2 and TRBJ2-7; possible D gene TRBD2, 6 bases. The CDR3 contains 14 residues. Germline V CDR1 and CDR2: SGHTA, FQGNSA. The germline V and J ends were trimmed by 5 bases and 4 bases, with 15 bases remaining between them. The CDR3 reads CASSPGLGRYEQYF. The CDR3 coding sequence is TGTGCCAGCAGCCCGGGACTGGGCCGTTACGAGCAGTACTTC.

The V call is TRBV7-6, the J call TRBJ2-1; 11 nucleotides line up with TRBD1. The CDR3 consists of 16 residues. Germline-derived CDR1 and CDR2 are SGHVS and FNYEAQ. Trimming at V came to 4 bases and at J to 5 bases, leaving 7 bases not matched to a gene. This CDR3 is CASSSSDRGRDNEQFF. The DNA of the CDR3 is TGTGCCAGCAGCTCCTCGGACAGGGGGCGGGACAATGAGCAGTTCTTC.

This chain joins TRBV5-1 and TRBJ2-1; D call uncertain. CDR1 SGHRS and CDR2 YFSETQ come from the germline V gene. V was trimmed by 0 bases and J by 8 bases, leaving 12 bases between them. The CDR3 extends over 14 amino acids. For the CDR3, the DNA is TGCGCCAGCAGCTTGGCCTTAGCTACGGATGAGCAGTTCTTC. Translation gives CASSLALATDEQFF.

A few counts support this clone. The CDR3: CASSYQDTGELFF. As DNA, the CDR3 is TGTGCCAGCAGTTACCAGGACACCGGGGAGCTGTTTTTT. V and J are TRBV6-5 and TRBJ2-2; D is unresolved. Germline V lookup: CDR1 MNHEY, CDR2 SVGAGI. The CDR3 runs to 13 residues. The V gene lost 2 bases and the J gene lost 3 bases, with 4 bases spanning the gap.

The chain couples TRBV30 to TRBJ1-2; D gene unclear. Germline V gives CDR1 GTSNPN, CDR2 SVGIG (reference sequence). Trimming took 7 bases from V and 5 from J, leaving 11 bases between them. The CDR3 sequence is 11 residues long. The CDR3 sequence: CASRGRYGYTF. In DNA, the CDR3 is TGTGCCTCTCGCGGGAGATATGGCTACACCTTC.

This rearrangement joins TRBV25-1 to TRBJ2-1, with 9 bases identical to TRBD1. This CDR3 has 18 amino acids. Germline V gene data show CDR1 as MGHDK and CDR2 as SYGVNS. The V gene end was trimmed by 1 base and the J gene end by 8 bases; junction bases not matched to a gene: 15. The CDR3 DNA reads TGTGCCAGCAGTGAATCTGGGACAGGGATTTTTGGGATCGATGAGCAGTTCTTC. This codes for CASSESGTGIFGIDEQFF. The whole variable domain, remainder taken from reference TRBV25-1 and TRBJ2-1, is EADIYQTPRYLVIGTGKKITLECSQTMGHDKMYWYQQDPGMELHLIHYSYGVNSTEKGDLSSESTVSRIRTEHFPLTLESARPSHTSQYLCASSESGTGIFGIDEQFFGPGTRLTVL.

The V and J genes are TRBV6-5 and TRBJ2-2, with D maybe TRBD2 (5 bases). The V and J ends lost 7 bases and 7 bases respectively, with 10 bases between them. CDR1 is MNHEY, CDR2 SVGAGI, per germline. CDR3 length equals 12 residues. In DNA, the CDR3 is TGTGCCAGCAATAGCGCCGGCGGGGAGCTGTTTTTT. It is translated as CASNSAGGELFF.

This clone came up a few times. The CDR3 region has the DNA TGTGCCAGCAGCTTAGTCGGGTCGGCCAACGTCCTGACTTTC. Its protein is CASSLVGSANVLTF. This sequence joins TRBV7-1 and TRBJ2-6, with no clear D. TRBV7-1 is an ORF; its function is uncertain. V was trimmed by 4 bases and J by 6 bases, leaving 10 bases between them. The CDR3 loop spans 14 amino acids.

The CDR3 region is CASSQDPGGAQYF. The CDR3 nucleotides are TGTGCCAGCAGCCAAGACCCTGGGGGAGCCCAGTACTTC. The chain joins TRBV14 to TRBJ2-5; TRBD1 or TRBD2 may be the D gene (5 bases each). The V end was cut by 0 bases, the J end by 9 bases, with 11 bases between. This CDR3 contains 13 residues. Germline values: CDR1 SGHDN, CDR2 FVKESK.

This chain links TRBV7-3 with TRBJ1-1; D ambiguous. This CDR3 is built from 13 residues. The germline V gene encodes CDR1 SGHTA and CDR2 FQGTGA. With 2 bases removed from V and 2 bases from J, the gap between germline ends came to 6 bases. CDR3 protein: CASSLYGNTEAFF. In DNA form, the CDR3 reads TGTGCCAGCAGCTTATATGGAAACACTGAAGCTTTCTTT.

V and J are TRBV21-1 and TRBJ2-7; the tabulated D call, TRBD2, remains unverified against the DNA. TRBV21-1 is deemed a pseudogene. The CDR3 has 16 residues. The CDR3 sequence is CASSRTSPGLTSEQYF. The DNA for the CDR3 is TGTGCCAGCAGCAGAACTTCACCGGGACTAACCTCCGAGCAGTACTTC.

CDR3 DNA: TGCAGCTTAGCGGGGACTCCCAACTCCTACAATGAGCAGTTCTTC. Its translation: CSLAGTPNSYNEQFF. This sequence joins TRBV29-1 and TRBJ2-1, with 8 bases aligning to TRBD2. This CDR3 has 15 residues. Trimming took 8 bases from V and 0 from J; bases not matched to a gene: 9. CDR1 and CDR2 from the germline V gene are SQVTM and ANQGSEA.

This clone was counted a single time. Germline and junction disagree at one end, which may indicate a read error. The sample contains more than one DNA sequence encoding this CDR3. The chain carries TRBV10-3 and TRBJ2-2; D is possibly TRBD2 (5 bases). There are 13 residues in the CDR3. Looked up from germline, CDR1 is ENHRY and CDR2 is SYGVKD. CDR3 amino acids: CAISEGGTGELFF. CDR3 nucleotide sequence: TGTGCCATCAGTGAGGGCGGAACCGGGGAACTGTTTTTT.

The chain has TRBV5-6 and TRBJ1-4; possibly TRBD1 for D (5 bases). CDR1 and CDR2 (germline): SGHDT, YYEEEE. V shed 6 bases and J shed 5 bases, with 11 bases lying between them. The CDR3 is made up of 13 amino acids. In DNA, the CDR3 is TGTGCCAGCACCCCCCGGGGGAATGAAAAACTGTTTTTT. Residues: CASTPRGNEKLFF.

The chain is built from TRBV5-5 and TRBJ1-6; 7 nucleotides align to TRBD1. Germline trimming cut 2 bases from V and 3 bases from J; bases unmatched to any gene: 2. Germline lookup yields CDR1 SGHKS and CDR2 YYEKEE (reference sequence). The CDR3 length is 15 residues. CDR3: CASSFGTDYNSPLHF. DNA of the CDR3: TGTGCCAGCAGCTTCGGGACAGACTATAATTCACCCCTCCACTTT.

The V and J genes are TRBV19 and TRBJ2-3, with TRBD2 identical over 8 bases. CDR3 length: 18 residues. The germline CDR1 and CDR2 sequences are LNHDA and SQIVND (reference sequence). The ends lost 7 bases at V and 3 bases at J; junction bases unmatched: 18. The CDR3 nucleotides read TGTGCCAGTACCCCTCGTAGGCTATCGGGGGGGCTGACAGATACGCAGTATTTT. Amino acids: CASTPRRLSGGLTDTQYF. The variable domain in full, with the rest retrieved from reference TRBV19 and TRBJ2-3, is DGGITQSPKYLFRKEGQNVTLSCEQNLNHDAMYWYRQDPGQGLRLIYYSQIVNDFQKGDIAEGYSVSREKKESFPLTVTSAQKNPTAFYLCASTPRRLSGGLTDTQYFGPGTRLTVL.

This clone is labeled medium-sized. The V call is TRBV10-2, the J call TRBJ1-5; 7 positions agree with TRBD1. This CDR3 is built from 14 residues. Germline lookup yields CDR1 WSHSY and CDR2 SAAADI. The ends lost 9 bases at V and 0 bases at J; junction bases unmatched: 5. The CDR3 DNA reads TGCGCCAGTAGGGACAGTCCTAGCAATCAGCCCCAGCATTTT. This encodes CASRDSPSNQPQHF.

The V and J genes are TRBV10-1 and TRBJ2-3; D tentatively fits TRBD1 or TRBD2 (5 bases each). The V gene's germline CDR1 is WNHNN and CDR2 SYGVQD (reference sequence). Trimming stripped 0 bases from V and 2 bases from J, with 12 bases between. This CDR3 spans 16 amino acids. The DNA for the CDR3 is TGCGCCAGCAGTGAGTCGAAGGCAGGGACCACAGATACGCAGTATTTT. Protein sequence: CASSESKAGTTDTQYF.

The gene calls are TRBV4-2 and TRBJ1-3; TRBD1 matches at 7 bases. The length of the CDR3 is 15 residues. Germline V CDR1 and CDR2: LGHNA, YNFKEQ. The V segment lost 2 bases and the J segment 2 bases; nucleotides outside the gene matches: 3. The CDR3 bases are TGTGCCAGCAGCCAACCCGGGACAGCTGGAAACACCATATATTTT. Amino acid sequence: CASSQPGTAGNTIYF.